This TCR beta chain emerged from a study of OX40 agonist ivuxolimab in advanced cancers. About the research overall: Checkpoint inhibitors had been given previously to over 30% of patients.

Sequenced by immunoSEQ multiplex PCR; TCRdb stores in-frame clones only, minus some. The repertoire holds around 92,000 clones, with 90% to 95% as singletons. CDR1 and CDR2 (germline): MNHEY, SMNVEV (reference sequence). V lost 6 bases and J lost 6, with 21 bases in between. The CDR3 loop spans 15 amino acids. The sequencing used CD4+ or CD8+ T cells sorted from blood, collected in a trial of the OX40 agonist ivuxolimab. The J gene is TRBJ2-7, the V gene TRBV27; possible D gene TRBD1, 6 bases. This clonotype was obtained from an adult with an advanced solid tumor such as melanoma, head and neck, liver or kidney cancer. The CDR3 reads CASRGPGTRSSEQYF. DNA for the CDR3: TGTGCCAGCAGGGGGCCGGGGACAAGGTCTTCCGAGCAGTACTTC.